These T cell receptor beta chains were read from a single sample in a study of cytomegalovirus exposure and HLA in healthy donors. Only in-frame clones appear in the TCRdb table, and some are missing; sequencing was by immunoSEQ multiplex PCR. This table has about 150,000 clones, around 78% appearing once. The source material was PBMCs. The source is a woman aged 40 to 49 in good health and CMV-seronegative. Each CDR3 is given with its conserved first and last residue. The D gene is left open where the match is weak. Clone size appears in some rows only: once, few, many, or a class for an expanded clone.

>TRBJ2-7|TRBV19|-|TRBD1
TGTGCCACCAGGCCCGGGACAGATCCCTACGAGCAGTACTTC
CATRPGTDPYEQYF
>TRBJ2-3|TRBV7-7|-|-
TGTGCCAGCAGCGCATCCACAGGGCGCCCTAGCACAGATACGCAGTATTTT
CASSASTGRPSTDTQYF
>TRBJ2-3|TRBV7-2|few|TRBD2
TGTGCCAGCAGCTCCTACGGGAGCGGGGACACAGATACGCAGTATTTT
CASSSYGSGDTDTQYF
>TRBJ2-3|TRBV9|-|TRBD1
TGTGCCAGCGGACAGGGTCCAAGCACAGATACGCAGTATTTT
CASGQGPSTDTQYF
>TRBJ2-5|TRBV27|-|TRBD2
TGTGCCAGCAGTTTGGGAGCGGGGGGCCTACCCCAAGAGACCCAGTACTTC
CASSLGAGGLPQETQYF
>TRBJ1-1|TRBV2|few|-
TGTGCCAGCGATTTTACAGGGCGGAAAGCTTTCTTT
CASDFTGRKAFF
>TRBJ1-2|TRBV6-1|-|-
TGTGCCAGCAGTGAAGTTATGGGGACTCGAGCTAACTATGGCTACACCTTC
CASSEVMGTRANYGYTF
>TRBJ2-2|TRBV21-1|-|-
TGTGCCAGCAGCAAAGCTAGCGGGGGGAACACCGGGGAGCTGTTTTTT
CASSKASGGNTGELFF
>TRBJ1-2|TRBV7-9|-|-
TGTGCCAGCAGCTTTCCAGGGGCTGATGGCTACACCTTC
CASSFPGADGYTF
>TRBJ2-1|TRBV7-9|-|TRBD2
TGTTCCAGCAGCCCAGGGAGCGGGGTCGCCTACAATGAGCAGTTCTTC
CSSSPGSGVAYNEQFF
>TRBJ1-6|TRBV6-1|-|TRBD1
TGTGCCAGCAAACTAGCGACAGGGGTTAATTCACCCCTCCACTTT
CASKLATGVNSPLHF
>TRBJ2-7|TRBV23-1|-|TRBD1
TGCGCCAGCAGCCATCCGGACAGGGGGCCAAGGGAGCAGTACTTC
CASSHPDRGPREQYF
>TRBJ2-1|TRBV7-6|-|TRBD2
TGTGCCAGCAGCAGCCCCTCTAGCGGGGGGCGCAATGAGCAGTTCTTC
CASSSPSSGGRNEQFF
>TRBJ1-1|TRBV6-1|-|TRBD1
TGTGCCAGCAGTCGTTACAGGGGAGCGAACACTGAAGCTTTCTTT
CASSRYRGANTEAFF
>TRBJ2-2|TRBV2|-|TRBD2
TGTGCCTGGACGGGGGGGAACCTAAACACCGGGGAGCTGTTTTTT
CAWTGGNLNTGELFF
>TRBJ1-1|TRBV19|few|TRBD1
TGTGCCAGTCTTGGGGGCAGGGGGTGGAACACTGAAGCTTTCTTT
CASLGGRGWNTEAFF
>TRBJ2-1|TRBV14|-|TRBD2
TGTGCCAGCAGCCAAGTTTCAGCGGGGGGGGGTGAGCAGTTCTTC
CASSQVSAGGGEQFF
>TRBJ2-7|TRBV6-5|-|TRBD1
TGTGCCAGCAGTTCGACAGGGTCCTCCTACGAGCAGTACTTC
CASSSTGSSYEQYF
>TRBJ1-5|TRBV2|-|TRBD1
TGTGCCAGCAGAGGGGACAGTCATAGCAATCAGCCCCAGCATTTT
CASRGDSHSNQPQHF
>TRBJ1-1|TRBV6-6|-|-
TGTGCCAGCATAAGAGACACCAAGAACACTGAAGCTTTCTTT
CASIRDTKNTEAFF
>TRBJ2-7|TRBV7-7|-|TRBD1
TGTGCCAGCAGCCTCACCTTCCCGGGGACAGGGACTTACGAGCAGTACTTC
CASSLTFPGTGTYEQYF
>TRBJ1-2|TRBV28|-|TRBD1
TGTGCCAGCACCCTGGACAGGAACTATGGCTACACCTTC
CASTLDRNYGYTF
>TRBJ2-7|TRBV27|-|TRBD2
TGTGCCAGCAGTTTATCGAGACTAGCGGGTAAAGAGCAGTACTTC
CASSLSRLAGKEQYF
>TRBJ1-2|TRBV6-5|-|TRBD1
TGTGCCAGCAGGATTGGGACAGGGGAAGGCTACACCTTC
CASRIGTGEGYTF
>TRBJ2-7|TRBV5-1|-|-
TGCGCCAGCAGCTTGGGCTACAGATCCTACGAGCAGTACTTC
CASSLGYRSYEQYF
>TRBJ1-6|TRBV14|-|-
TGTGCCAGCAGCCAGAGCTCCTATAATTCACCCCTCCACTTT
CASSQSSYNSPLHF
>TRBJ1-4|TRBV2|-|TRBD1
TGTGCCAGCAGTTTCGGGGGACAGACTAATGAAAAACTGTTTTTT
CASSFGGQTNEKLFF
>TRBJ1-1|TRBV6-5|-|-
TGTGCCAGCAGTAGCGAACAGGTTAACACTGAAGCTTTCTTT
CASSSEQVNTEAFF
>TRBJ2-3|TRBV6-6|-|-
TGTGCCAGCATTCAAGACTTAGCCGGTGATACGCAGTATTTT
CASIQDLAGDTQYF
>TRBJ1-4|TRBV5-6|-|TRBD1
TGTGCCAGCAGCTTTGGGACAGTCCCTGAAAAACTGTTTTTT
CASSFGTVPEKLFF
>TRBJ1-2|TRBV27|-|TRBD1
TGTGCCAGCAGTTTATACAGGGGGCACTATGGCTACACCTTC
CASSLYRGHYGYTF
>TRBJ1-2|TRBV2|-|TRBD1
TGTGCCAGCAGTGATTTTGACAGGGGGCTGACTGGCTACACCTTC
CASSDFDRGLTGYTF
>TRBJ2-5|TRBV7-9|-|TRBD2
TGTGCCAGCAGCTCGAGGGTGAGCGGGGGGGCCGGAGAGACCCAGTACTTC
CASSSRVSGGAGETQYF
>TRBJ1-1|TRBV6-6|-|TRBD1
TGTGCCAGCAGATACGACAGGGGATTGAACACTGAAGCTTTCTTT
CASRYDRGLNTEAFF
>TRBJ2-2|TRBV11-3|-|-
TGTGCCAGCAGCTTACGCGGGGATTCAACCGGGGAGCTGTTTTTT
CASSLRGDSTGELFF
>TRBJ2-7|TRBV27|once|-
TGTGCCAGCAGTTCCAACAGGGTCTCCTACGAGCAGTACTTC
CASSSNRVSYEQYF
>TRBJ1-2|TRBV7-9|-|-
TGTGCCAGCACCGCAGAGGCGGTCATAGGAGCTGGCTACACCTTC
CASTAEAVIGAGYTF
>TRBJ1-4|TRBV6-1|-|-
TGTGCCACCTCACAGGGCCCCGCAACTAATGAAAAACTGTTTTTT
CATSQGPATNEKLFF
>TRBJ1-2|TRBV18|-|-
TGTGCCAGCTCCCGGGACACCGAAGGCTACACCTTC
CASSRDTEGYTF
>TRBJ2-1|TRBV4-2|-|TRBD1
TGTGCCAGCAGCCAAGTGTCAGGGGGTAGCAATGAGCAGTTCTTC
CASSQVSGGSNEQFF
>TRBJ2-3|TRBV2|few|-
TGTGCCAGCAGGGGACTCTCCACAGATACGCAGTATTTT
CASRGLSTDTQYF
>TRBJ2-7|TRBV6-1|-|-
TGTGCCATTCTGGGGGCCTACCCATCCTACGAGCAGTACTTC
CAILGAYPSYEQYF
>TRBJ2-5|TRBV5-1|-|-
TGCGCCAGCAGCTTAGGCAGGGAAGAGACCCAGTACTTC
CASSLGREETQYF
>TRBJ1-4|TRBV4-1|-|-
TGCGCCAGCAGCCGAGACAATGGGGCAGGGAATGAAAAACTGTTTTTT
CASSRDNGAGNEKLFF
>TRBJ2-7|TRBV4-1|-|TRBD2
TGCGCCAGCAGCCAAGGGACTAGCGGGGGGAACTACGAGCAGTACTTC
CASSQGTSGGNYEQYF
>TRBJ2-7|TRBV7-9|-|-
TGTGCCAGCAGCCCCGGGCCGCCAAGGACAGAAACCTCCTACGAGCAGTACTTC
CASSPGPPRTETSYEQYF
>TRBJ1-5|TRBV15|-|-
TGTGCCACCAGCAGAGATCCGAGGGCGAGGGTCAATCAGCCCCAGCATTTT
CATSRDPRARVNQPQHF
>TRBJ1-6|TRBV11-2|-|TRBD1
TGTGCCAGCAGCACAACGGGACAGGGTGTTTCACCCCTCCACTTT
CASSTTGQGVSPLHF
>TRBJ1-3|TRBV29-1|once|-
TGCAGCGTTGAAGAGGCCCACTCTGGAAACACCATATATTTT
CSVEEAHSGNTIYF
>TRBJ2-1|TRBV6-1|few|TRBD2
TGTGCCAGCAGGGGGACTAGGTCGCGCAATGAGCAGTTCTTC
CASRGTRSRNEQFF